The 2 T cell receptor beta chains given below trace back to one sample, sequenced in a study of blood T cell repertoires in COVID-19. Profiled with immunoSEQ multiplex PCR; TCRdb holds only in-frame clones, not every one. The sample yields approximately 310,000 clones, approximately 83% seen once. Sequencing was carried out using PBMCs or T cells enriched from blood (not recorded which). These receptors were obtained from a man aged 25-45 years who had recovered from COVID-19.

Regarding this clone: One end of the junction varies from germline; a read error may be responsible. The CDR3 spells CASKPDTFGGELFF. CDR3 sequence (DNA): TGTGCCAGCAAACCGGACACGTTCGGGGGGGAGTTGTTTTTT. The chain recombines TRBV2 with TRBJ2-2, with 8 bases aligning to TRBD2. The germline V gene encodes CDR1 SNHLY and CDR2 FYNNEI. The CDR3 is made up of 14 amino acids.

The DNA for the CDR3 is TGTGCCAGCAGCCAGCACTCAGGGAATCGGAATCAGCCCCAGCATTTT. Protein: CASSQHSGNRNQPQHF. This chain links TRBV2 with TRBJ1-5; tentatively, D is TRBD1 (5 bases). Looked up from germline, CDR1 is SNHLY and CDR2 is FYNNEI. The CDR3 consists of 16 residues. V dropped 6 bases and J dropped 4 bases, with 19 bases sitting between them.